A selection of T cell receptor beta chains follows, all from one sample in a study of blood T cell repertoires in COVID-19. The method was immunoSEQ multiplex PCR; TCRdb's version includes in-frame clones alone and lacks a portion of them. The sample consists of approximately 120,000 clones, about 80% of them appearing once. The sample comprised peripheral blood. The receptors were gathered from a woman aged 50 to 60 with acute or convalescent COVID-19. Both conserved end residues are part of each CDR3. Each record gives: clone size, J gene, V gene, D gene, CDR3 DNA, CDR3 protein. D genes are given only for firm matches. Clone size is shown for a subset of rows, as once, few, many or a class of expanded clone.

- TRBJ1-3 TRBV6-1 - TGTGCCAGCACCTTCGGGGAGGGTGGAAACACCATATATTTT CASTFGEGGNTIYF
- TRBJ2-2 TRBV2 - TGTGCCAGCACCTGGGAGAGGTTTAACACCGGGGAGCTGTTTTTT CASTWERFNTGELFF
- TRBJ1-1 TRBV6-5 TRBD1 TGTGCCAGCAGTAGTCAGGGGGGACAGGGGATTGGAGCTTTCTTT CASSSQGGQGIGAFF
few TRBJ2-3 TRBV5-1 TRBD2 TGCGCCAGCAGCTTGGGACTAGCGGCGATCACAGATACGCAGTATTTT CASSLGLAAITDTQYF
- TRBJ1-2 TRBV5-5 - TGTGCCAGCAGCCCGACAGGCTTAGCTGGCTACACCTTC CASSPTGLAGYTF
- TRBJ2-1 TRBV18 - TGTGCCAGCTCACCCCTCCAGGGGGGCAGTGAGCAGTTCTTC CASSPLQGGSEQFF
- TRBJ2-2 TRBV28 TRBD1 TGTGCCAGCAGTTTCGGGACAGGGGAGGGCGGGGAGCTGTTTTTT CASSFGTGEGGELFF
- TRBJ2-7 TRBV5-1 - TGCGCCAGCAGCTTGGCGGGGGGCCTTTTCTACGAGCAGTACTTC CASSLAGGLFYEQYF
- TRBJ2-7 TRBV5-6 TRBD1 TGTGCCAGCAGCCCGACAGGGGGCGGCGAGCAGTACTTC CASSPTGGGEQYF
- TRBJ1-1 TRBV9 TRBD1 TGTGCCAGCAGCCCAGGGGACAGAGTGAACACTGAAGCTTTCTTT CASSPGDRVNTEAFF
- TRBJ2-7 TRBV11-2 - TGTGCCAGCAGCTTAAAGGAGTTGAATTACGAGCAGTACTTC CASSLKELNYEQYF
- TRBJ2-1 TRBV7-3 TRBD1 TGTGCCAGCAGGCCGACAGGGGGCGCCTACAATGAGCAGTTCTTC CASRPTGGAYNEQFF
few TRBJ1-2 TRBV4-2 - TGTGCCAGCAGCCAAAGGTCTCACGGGACACCCTATGGCTACACCTTC CASSQRSHGTPYGYTF
- TRBJ2-7 TRBV3-1/TRBV3-2 - TGTGCCAGCAGCAACCAGGCAGGGTCGGACGAGCAGTACTTC CASSNQAGSDEQYF
few TRBJ1-1 TRBV11-2 - TGTGCCAGCAGCTTAGGCAGGCGGGAAGGGGCTGAAGCTTTCTTT CASSLGRREGAEAFF
- TRBJ1-2 TRBV10-3 - TGTGCCATCAGTTCCCGACTCGGATCTACCTATGGCTACACCTTC CAISSRLGSTYGYTF
- TRBJ1-2 TRBV4-1 TRBD1 TGCGCCAGCAGCCTCCCACTTGACAGGGGGCGCCTCCACTATGGCTACACCTTC CASSLPLDRGRLHYGYTF
- TRBJ2-7 TRBV27 TRBD2 TGTGCCAGCAGTTTTTCGGGGGGACCCTACGAGCAGTACTTC CASSFSGGPYEQYF
few TRBJ2-3 TRBV27 TRBD2 TGTGCCAGCAGAGGAACTAGCGGGGGGGCCTCAGATACGCAGTATTTT CASRGTSGGASDTQYF